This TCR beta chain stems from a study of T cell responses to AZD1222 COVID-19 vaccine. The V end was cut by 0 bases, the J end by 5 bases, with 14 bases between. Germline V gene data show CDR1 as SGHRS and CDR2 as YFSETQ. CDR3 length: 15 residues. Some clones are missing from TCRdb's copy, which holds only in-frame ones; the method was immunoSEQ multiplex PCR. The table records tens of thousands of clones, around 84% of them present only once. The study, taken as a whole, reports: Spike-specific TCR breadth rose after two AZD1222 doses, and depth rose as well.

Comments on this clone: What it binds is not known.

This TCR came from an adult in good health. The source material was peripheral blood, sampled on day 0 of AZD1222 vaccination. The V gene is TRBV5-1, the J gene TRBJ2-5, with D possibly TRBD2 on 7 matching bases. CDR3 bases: TGCGCCAGCAGCTTGGACGGGGGGAGGGGGGAGACCCAGTACTTC. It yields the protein CASSLDGGRGETQYF.